The 25 T cell receptor beta chains below come from one sample, sequenced in a study of PD-L1 blockade in urothelial cancer. Time point given: peripheral blood 6 weeks after treatment start. The table came from immunoSEQ multiplex PCR; TCRdb's copy has only in-frame clones and leaves some out. The table records 40,000 to 50,000 clones, around 80% of them present only once. The sample was PBMCs, taken around atezolizumab (anti-PD-L1) treatment. The receptors were sampled from a man aged 55 to 70 with urothelial cancer.

The chain is built from TRBV19 and TRBJ1-2; 7 bases match TRBD1. The CDR3 covers 15 residues. In germline, CDR1 is LNHDA, CDR2 SQIVND (reference sequence). Trimming at V came to 3 bases and at J to 6 bases, leaving 10 bases not matched to a gene. The CDR3 loop is CASSIDYRGTNGYTF. In nucleotides, the CDR3 is TGTGCCAGTAGTATCGACTACAGGGGAACAAATGGCTACACCTTC.

This chain uses TRBV5-1 with TRBJ1-1; 7 positions match TRBD1. Looked up from germline, CDR1 is SGHRS and CDR2 is YFSETQ. This CDR3 contains 14 residues. V lost 4 bases to trimming and J lost 1 base; unmatched junction nucleotides: 4. The CDR3 loop is CASSMGQTNTEAFF. The CDR3 DNA is TGCGCCAGCAGCATGGGACAGACGAACACTGAAGCTTTCTTT.

This clone has more than one count but fewer than ten. The chain joins TRBV2 to TRBJ1-5; 8 bases align to TRBD1. The germline gives CDR1 SNHLY, CDR2 FYNNEI. Trimming removed 6 bases from V and 7 bases from J; junction bases left unmatched: 5. This CDR3 has 13 residues. CDR3 in DNA: TGTGCCAGCAGGGAAACAGGGGGACAGCCCCAGCATTTT. This translates into CASRETGGQPQHF.

V gene TRBV7-9 combines with J gene TRBJ1-2, with 7 positions matching TRBD1. The germline V gene encodes CDR1 SEHNR and CDR2 FQNEAQ (reference sequence). V dropped 5 bases and J dropped 2; count of bases not matched to a gene: 11. This CDR3 region has 16 residues. The CDR3 loop is CASSPVPGQPNYGYTF. The DNA for the CDR3 is TGTGCCAGCAGCCCCGTACCGGGACAGCCAAACTATGGCTACACCTTC.

This chain uses TRBV10-3 with TRBJ2-3, with D perhaps TRBD2 (7 bases). Between the trimmed V and J ends, which lost 7 bases and 3 bases, there was a span of 17 bases. CDR3 length equals 15 residues. Looked up from germline, CDR1 is ENHRY and CDR2 is SYGVKD. The CDR3 sequence: CAITIEEGGTDTQYF. DNA of the CDR3: TGTGCCATCACTATCGAGGAGGGGGGGACAGATACGCAGTATTTT.

The table lists this clone with a few counts. The chain recombines TRBV30 with TRBJ2-7; the match to TRBD2 covers 13 bases. The CDR3 is 14 residues long. CDR1 and CDR2 from the germline V gene are GTSNPN and SVGIG (reference sequence). J was trimmed by 1 base and V by 3 bases; bases with no gene match: 0. This CDR3 is CAWRLAGGSYEQYF. CDR3 DNA: TGTGCCTGGAGACTAGCGGGAGGGTCCTACGAGCAGTACTTC.

This clone was counted only a few times. The chain links TRBV18 to TRBJ2-7; D is ambiguous. The germline V gene has CDR1 KGHSH and CDR2 LQKENI. CDR3 size: 14 residues. Between the trimmed V and J ends, which lost 2 bases and 2 bases, there was a span of 10 bases. The CDR3 DNA reads TGTGCCAGCTCACCAGATAGAAACCCCTACGAGCAGTACTTC. It yields the protein CASSPDRNPYEQYF.

CDR3 sequence (DNA): TGTGCCAGCAGTTTATGGATCACAGGGGGCTCTAATGAAAAACTGTTTTTT. It codes for CASSLWITGGSNEKLFF. The V and J genes are TRBV28 and TRBJ1-4, with 9 nucleotides matching TRBD1. Looked up from germline, CDR1 is MDHEN and CDR2 is SYDVKM. The CDR3 runs 17 residues. V lost 0 bases and J lost 3; bases outside the gene matches: 5.

This sequence joins TRBV27 and TRBJ2-2; 8 bases align to TRBD2. Trimming at V came to 5 bases and at J to 7 bases, leaving 15 bases not matched to a gene. The CDR3 covers 17 residues. The germline CDR1 and CDR2 sequences are MNHEY and SMNVEV (reference sequence). The CDR3 protein is CASSPLAGGGLGGELFF. In DNA form, the CDR3 reads TGTGCCAGCAGTCCCTTGGCGGGGGGAGGTTTGGGCGGGGAGCTGTTTTTT.

The rearrangement joins TRBV28 to TRBJ2-7; tentative D call: TRBD1 (5 bases). Germline lookup yields CDR1 MDHEN and CDR2 SYDVKM. This CDR3 is built from 16 residues. The V end lost 5 bases, the J end lost 2 bases, and 19 bases lay between the germline ends. CDR3 region: CASSPNGALPPYEQYF. CDR3 nucleotides: TGTGCCAGCAGTCCAAATGGGGCCCTCCCCCCCTACGAGCAGTACTTC.

CDR3 sequence: CASSLTVPDTQYF. The CDR3 coding sequence is TGTGCCAGCAGTCTAACAGTCCCAGATACGCAGTATTTT. The chain recombines TRBV28 with TRBJ2-3, with D unresolved. CDR3 length: 13 residues. V was trimmed by 5 bases and J by 4 bases, leaving 10 bases between them. Germline CDR1 is MDHEN and CDR2 is SYDVKM.

J is TRBJ1-4 and V is TRBV9; TRBD1 agrees at 10 bases. CDR3 size: 17 residues. V was pared by 0 bases and J by 1 base, with 3 bases of the junction left unmatched. Germline loops: CDR1 SGDLS, CDR2 YYNGEE. Written as DNA, the CDR3 is TGTGCCAGCAGCGTAGGGACAGGGGGTGGAACTAATGAAAAACTGTTTTTT. Translation: CASSVGTGGGTNEKLFF.

This clone was seen a single time. The chain employs TRBV5-1 and TRBJ2-1; 8 nucleotides agree with TRBD1. V shed 3 bases, J shed 6 bases, and the junction held 11 bases outside the gene matches. This CDR3 spans 16 amino acids. Germline V lookup: CDR1 SGHRS, CDR2 YFSETQ. The CDR3 region has the DNA TGCGCCAGCAGCTCCTTGGACAGGGCCGAAGTCAATGAGCAGTTCTTC. It yields the protein CASSSLDRAEVNEQFF. The full variable domain, with the rest looked up from reference TRBV5-1 and TRBJ2-1, is KAGVTQTPRYLIKTRGQQVTLSCSPISGHRSVSWYQQTPGQGLQFLFEYFSETQRNKGNFPGRFSGRQFSNSRSEMNVSTLELGDSALYLCASSSLDRAEVNEQFFGPGTRLTVL.

The chain recombines TRBV28 with TRBJ1-5; 8 bases are a match to TRBD1. Germline CDR1 reads MDHEN; CDR2 reads SYDVKM. The CDR3 is made up of 17 amino acids. The ends lost 2 bases at V and 2 bases at J; junction bases unmatched: 8. This CDR3 is CASSLRAGGWGNQPQHF. The CDR3 DNA is TGTGCCAGCAGTTTAAGGGCAGGGGGCTGGGGCAATCAGCCCCAGCATTTT.

V is TRBV14 and J is TRBJ1-2; no clear D. Trimming took 1 base from V and 8 from J, leaving 14 bases between them. Germline CDR1 reads SGHDN; CDR2 reads FVKESK. The CDR3 has 14 amino acids. The CDR3, as DNA: TGTGCCAGCAGCCAAGCCTACAGCCTTAAGGGCTACACCTTC. Translation gives CASSQAYSLKGYTF.

This rearrangement joins TRBV29-1 to TRBJ1-2; D unclear. This CDR3 region has 12 residues. V lost 7 bases, J lost 0 bases, and 9 bases lay in between. Germline assignment: CDR1 SQVTM and CDR2 ANQGSEA. This CDR3 reads CSAATPNYGYTF. The DNA of the CDR3 is TGCAGCGCTGCGACACCTAACTATGGCTACACCTTC.

The DNA of the CDR3 is TGTGCCAGTAGTATAGATTTACCGGGGGGGCCCTACAATGAGCAGTTCTTC. This sequence encodes CASSIDLPGGPYNEQFF. The chain joins TRBV19 to TRBJ2-1; TRBD2 aligns across 8 bases. The length of the CDR3 is 17 residues. The V gene end was trimmed by 0 bases and the J gene end by 2 bases; junction bases not matched to a gene: 6. Germline CDR1 LNHDA, CDR2 SQIVND (reference sequence).

The gene calls are TRBV6-1 and TRBJ2-6; possible D gene TRBD1, 6 bases. V gave up 2 bases and J gave up 3 bases, with 8 bases separating them. The CDR3 is 15 amino acids. Germline CDR1 reads MNHNS; CDR2 reads SASEGT. CDR3 bases: TGTGCCAGCAGTGAATTGACAGGTGGGGCCAACGTCCTGACTTTC. Its translation: CASSELTGGANVLTF.

This sequence joins TRBV6-6 and TRBJ2-7, with 8 positions matching TRBD1. CDR1 and CDR2 from the germline V gene are MNHNY and SVGAGI (reference sequence). V lost 6 bases, J lost 2 bases, and 3 bases stayed unmatched. The CDR3 totals 13 residues. The CDR3 region is CASRDRVPYEQYF. The CDR3 bases are TGTGCCAGCAGGGACAGGGTGCCCTACGAGCAGTACTTC.

The V gene is TRBV19, the J gene TRBJ2-1, with 7 bases lining up with TRBD2. Germline V CDR1 and CDR2: LNHDA, SQIVND (reference sequence). The CDR3 has 17 residues. V shed 0 bases, J shed 0 bases, and the junction held 5 bases outside the gene matches. The CDR3 loop reads CASSIDARGVSYNEQFF. CDR3 nucleotides: TGTGCCAGTAGTATAGATGCCCGGGGGGTCTCCTACAATGAGCAGTTCTTC.

The table lists this clone with a count of one. The chain couples TRBV19 to TRBJ2-1; 9 positions match TRBD1. CDR1 LNHDA and CDR2 SQIVND come from the germline V gene (reference sequence). The junction had 6 bases not matched to a gene; V was cut back by 2 bases and J by 4 bases. The CDR3 covers 16 residues. CDR3 protein: CASSISGQGRYNEQFF. The CDR3 coding sequence is TGTGCCAGTAGTATATCAGGACAGGGGAGGTACAATGAGCAGTTCTTC.

This chain links TRBV4-2 with TRBJ2-5; 8 bases map to TRBD1. V shed 1 base and J 4 bases; nucleotides not matched to a gene: 5. CDR1 is LGHNA, CDR2 YNFKEQ, per germline. The CDR3 length is 15 residues. The CDR3 loop reads CASSQGTGLGETQYF. DNA of the CDR3: TGTGCCAGCAGCCAAGGGACAGGGCTGGGAGAGACCCAGTACTTC.

For the CDR3, the DNA is TGTGCCAGCAGCCTACTCACCGGGGAGCTGTTTTTT. This translates into CASSLLTGELFF. The chain carries TRBV28 and TRBJ2-2; D is undetermined. The germline gives CDR1 MDHEN, CDR2 SYDVKM. This CDR3 spans 12 amino acids. V was trimmed by 6 bases and J by 4 bases, leaving 6 bases between them.

The chain is built from TRBV7-8 and TRBJ1-1, with 7 bases fitting TRBD1. Trimming at V came to 0 bases and at J to 4 bases, leaving 8 bases not matched to a gene. The germline gives CDR1 SGHVS, CDR2 FQNEAQ. This CDR3 has 16 residues. For the CDR3, the DNA is TGTGCCAGCAGCTTAGCGGGCAGGGGGTTCGGCACTGAAGCTTTCTTT. As protein: CASSLAGRGFGTEAFF. Full variable domain (remainder filled in from reference TRBV7-8 and TRBJ1-1): GAGVSQSPRYKVAKRGQDVALRCDPISGHVSLFWYQQALGQGPEFLTYFQNEAQLDKSGLPSDRFFAERPEGSVSTLKIQRTQQEDSAVYLCASSLAGRGFGTEAFFGQGTRLTVV.

The chain links TRBV7-2 to TRBJ2-7; perhaps TRBD1 as D (5 bases). In germline, CDR1 is SGHTA, CDR2 FQGNSA. CDR3 length: 16 residues. V was trimmed by 3 bases and J by 2 bases, leaving 17 bases between them. The CDR3 nucleotides are TGTGCCAGCAGCTTTCATGCTCCGGGCAGGGCCTACGAGCAGTACTTC. This gives the protein CASSFHAPGRAYEQYF.